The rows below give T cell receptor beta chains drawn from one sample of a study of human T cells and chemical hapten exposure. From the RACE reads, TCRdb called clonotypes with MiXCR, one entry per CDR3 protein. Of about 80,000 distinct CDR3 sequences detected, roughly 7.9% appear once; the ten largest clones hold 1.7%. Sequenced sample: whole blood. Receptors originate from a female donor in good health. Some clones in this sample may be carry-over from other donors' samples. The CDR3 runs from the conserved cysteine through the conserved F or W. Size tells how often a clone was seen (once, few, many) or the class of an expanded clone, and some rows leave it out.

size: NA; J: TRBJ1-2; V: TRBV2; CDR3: CAPLVGSGGYGYTF
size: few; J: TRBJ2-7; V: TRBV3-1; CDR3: CASSQEGSSGGLTYEQYF
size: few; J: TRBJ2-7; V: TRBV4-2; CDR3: CASSQEMVDFYEQYF
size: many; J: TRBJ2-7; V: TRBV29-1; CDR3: CSVESRGNPYYEQYF
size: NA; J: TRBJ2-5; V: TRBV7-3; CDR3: CASSPDGGLQETQYF
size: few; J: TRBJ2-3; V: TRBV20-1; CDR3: CSASPSGTDTQYF
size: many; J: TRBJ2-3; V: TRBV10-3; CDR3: CAIRTTSSLDTQYF
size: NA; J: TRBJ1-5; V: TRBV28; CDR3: CASSFYSNQPQHF
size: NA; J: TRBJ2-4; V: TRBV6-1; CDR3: CATRSGGNIQYF
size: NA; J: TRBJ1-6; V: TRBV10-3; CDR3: CAISESQGTNSPLHF
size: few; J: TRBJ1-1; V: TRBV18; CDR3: CASSPFTPGTANTEAFF
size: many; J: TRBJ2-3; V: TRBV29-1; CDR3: CSVYRSAANTQYF
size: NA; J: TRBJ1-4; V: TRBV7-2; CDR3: CASSLGGTTTNEKLFF
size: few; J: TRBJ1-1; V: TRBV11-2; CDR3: CASSSHRFPEAFF
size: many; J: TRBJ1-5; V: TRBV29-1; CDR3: CSVLVGHSNQPQHF
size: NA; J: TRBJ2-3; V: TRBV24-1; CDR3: CATSDLHTETSTDTQYF
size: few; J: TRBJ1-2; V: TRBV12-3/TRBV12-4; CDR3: CATAGGARGYGYTF
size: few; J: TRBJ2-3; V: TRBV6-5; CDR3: CASSSGGGHTDTQYF
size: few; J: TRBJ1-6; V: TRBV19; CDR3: CASSTRDKGNSPLHF
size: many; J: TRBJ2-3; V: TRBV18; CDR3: CASSPPWVTDTQYF
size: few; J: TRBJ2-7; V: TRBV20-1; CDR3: CSARDFSGDVDEQYF
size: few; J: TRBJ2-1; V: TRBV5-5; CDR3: CASSLALGSYNEQFF
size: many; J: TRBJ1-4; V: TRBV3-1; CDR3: CASSPMTGGSGEKLFF
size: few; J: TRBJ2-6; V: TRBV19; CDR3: CASSIGGGANVLTF
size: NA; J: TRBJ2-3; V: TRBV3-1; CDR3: CASSRGRPDTQYF
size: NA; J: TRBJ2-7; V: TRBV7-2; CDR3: CASSLVARTYEQYF
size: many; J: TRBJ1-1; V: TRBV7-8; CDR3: CASSPTRRGNTEAFF